The clone carrying this T cell receptor (beta chain) was seen once. What it recognizes is unknown. The data originate from a study of OX40 agonist ivuxolimab in advanced cancers. TCRdb's copy holds only in-frame clones and misses some; the assay was immunoSEQ multiplex PCR. The sample lists tens of thousands of clones, roughly 94% occurring once. Per the germline V gene, CDR1 is SEHNR and CDR2 is FQNEAQ (reference sequence). CDR3 size: 19 residues. The V and J ends lost 4 bases and 6 bases, in that order; junction bases with no gene match: 12. Study findings and constraints: CD4+ and CD8+ T cells in blood underwent clonal expansion by week 6 at 0.1 to 3.0 mg/kg.

This chain links TRBV7-9 with TRBJ2-1, with 16 positions matching TRBD2. This clonotype was sampled from an adult with an advanced solid tumor such as melanoma, head and neck, liver or kidney cancer. This material consisted of CD4+ or CD8+ T cells sorted from blood, taken in a trial of the OX40 agonist ivuxolimab. The CDR3 DNA follows: TGTGCCAGCAGCTCGTCCGGGACTAGCGGGAGGGCCGCACCCAATGAGCAGTTCTTC. This encodes CASSSSGTSGRAAPNEQFF.